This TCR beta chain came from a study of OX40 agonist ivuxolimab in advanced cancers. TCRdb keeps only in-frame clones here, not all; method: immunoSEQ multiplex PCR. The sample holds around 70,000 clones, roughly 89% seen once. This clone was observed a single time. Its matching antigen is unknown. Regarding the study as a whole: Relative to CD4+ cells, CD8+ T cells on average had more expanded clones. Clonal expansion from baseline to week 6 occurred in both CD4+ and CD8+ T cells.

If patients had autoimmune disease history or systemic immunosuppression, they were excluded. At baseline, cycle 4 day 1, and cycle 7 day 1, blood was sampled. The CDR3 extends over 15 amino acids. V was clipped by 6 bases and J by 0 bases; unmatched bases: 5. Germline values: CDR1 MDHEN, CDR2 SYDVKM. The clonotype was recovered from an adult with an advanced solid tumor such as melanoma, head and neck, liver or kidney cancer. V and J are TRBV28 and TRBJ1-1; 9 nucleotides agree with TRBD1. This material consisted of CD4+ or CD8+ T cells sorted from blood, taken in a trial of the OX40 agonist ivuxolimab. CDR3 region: CASSLGQGLNTEAFF. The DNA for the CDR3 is TGTGCCAGCAGCCTCGGACAGGGGCTGAACACTGAAGCTTTCTTT. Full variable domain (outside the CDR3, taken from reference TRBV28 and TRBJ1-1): DVKVTQSSRYLVKRTGEKVFLECVQDMDHENMFWYRQDPGLGLRLIYFSYDVKMKEKGDIPEGYSVSREKKERFSLILESASTNQTSMYLCASSLGQGLNTEAFFGQGTRLTVV.